The rows below give T cell receptor beta chains drawn from one sample of a study of cytomegalovirus exposure and HLA in healthy donors. The assay was immunoSEQ multiplex PCR, and TCRdb's table has in-frame clones only and misses some. Here the sample spans about 98,000 clones, 75% to 85% being singletons. The specimen sequenced was PBMCs. The receptors derive from a man aged 18 to 30 in good health and CMV-seropositive. CDR3s include the opening cysteine and the closing phenylalanine or tryptophan. Fields, in order: J gene, D gene, clone size, V gene, CDR3 protein, CDR3 DNA. D genes are given only for firm matches. Rows give clone size only sometimes, using once, few, many, or a class for an expanded clone.

>TRBJ1-1|.|.|TRBV14
CASSPLDRSDTEAFF
TGTGCCAGCAGCCCCCTCGACAGGTCCGACACTGAAGCTTTCTTT
>TRBJ2-1|TRBD2|.|TRBV10-3
CAISGSGTSGTNEQFF
TGTGCCATCAGTGGTTCCGGGACTAGCGGGACCAATGAGCAGTTCTTC
>TRBJ2-1|TRBD1|.|TRBV6-1
CASSGLTGGLGHEQFF
TGTGCCAGCAGTGGCCTGACAGGGGGCTTAGGGCATGAGCAGTTCTTC
>TRBJ1-2|.|.|TRBV30
CAWSVAGSGGYTF
TGTGCCTGGAGTGTAGCAGGGTCTGGAGGCTACACCTTC
>TRBJ2-7|.|.|TRBV28
CASSFNTGAYEQYF
TGTGCCAGCAGTTTTAACACTGGGGCTTACGAGCAGTACTTC
>TRBJ2-5|TRBD2|few|TRBV5-6
CASSWGGETQYF
TGTGCCAGCAGCTGGGGGGGAGAGACCCAGTACTTC
>TRBJ2-2|.|few|TRBV5-1
CASSESTGNTGELFF
TGCGCCAGCAGCGAATCGACAGGGAACACCGGGGAGCTGTTTTTT
>TRBJ2-7|.|.|TRBV19
CASSIDGAGSSYEQYF
TGTGCCAGTAGTATAGATGGGGCAGGAAGCTCCTACGAGCAGTACTTC
>TRBJ1-1|.|.|TRBV15
CATSDRRNTEAFF
TGTGCCACCAGCGACAGGCGGAACACTGAAGCTTTCTTT
>TRBJ2-1|.|.|TRBV6-1
CASSEASFGEQFF
TGTGCCAGCAGTGAAGCTTCTTTCGGGGAGCAGTTCTTC
>TRBJ1-2|.|.|TRBV2
CASSVSGVYGYTF
TGTGCCAGCAGTGTGTCAGGGGTATATGGCTACACCTTC
>TRBJ2-7|.|.|TRBV6-1
CASSGPPPLTRSGSYEQYF
TGTGCCAGCAGTGGCCCACCTCCTCTAACTAGGTCCGGTTCCTACGAGCAGTACTTC
>TRBJ2-7|TRBD2|.|TRBV4-1
CASSLLEMLAGGQPVYF
TGCGCCAGCAGCCTCCTTGAGATGCTAGCGGGGGGACAACCGGTGTACTTC
>TRBJ2-3|TRBD2|.|TRBV28
CASTRLAFDTQYF
TGTGCCAGCACCAGACTAGCGTTCGATACGCAGTATTTT
>TRBJ2-7|.|few|TRBV5-8
CASSLVDSYEQYF
TGTGCCAGCAGCTTGGTGGACAGCTACGAGCAGTACTTC
>TRBJ1-1|.|.|TRBV28
CASRVGEREAFF
TGTGCCAGCAGGGTCGGCGAGCGAGAAGCTTTCTTT
>TRBJ1-2|TRBD1|.|TRBV19
CATRQGNGYTF
TGTGCCACCCGACAGGGAAATGGCTACACCTTC